These 17 T cell receptor beta chains were sequenced from one sample in a study of long-term antiretroviral therapy in people with HIV. Run at survey level, the immunoSEQ assay was version v3.0. TCRdb's copy holds only in-frame clones and misses some; the assay was immunoSEQ multiplex PCR. The sample lists over 15,000 clones, under 85% occurring once. Specimen: unsorted PBMCs, collected roughly 2.2 years before starting antiretroviral therapy. The receptors shown here come from a man under 40 with HIV.

CDR3 in DNA: TGTGCCAGCAGTTTCCAAGCGGGGGGCATCTATGAGCAGTTCTTC. It encodes CASSFQAGGIYEQFF. The chain links TRBV6-1 to TRBJ2-1; TRBD2 matches 9 bases. J was trimmed by 8 bases and V by 5 bases; bases with no gene match: 10. The CDR3 contains 15 residues. Germline CDR1 and CDR2: MNHNS and SASEGT.

This chain links TRBV4-3 with TRBJ2-2; TRBD2 might be the D (6 bases). V dropped 0 bases and J dropped 4 bases, with 9 bases sitting between them. Per the germline V gene, CDR1 is LGHNA and CDR2 is YSLEER. The CDR3 sequence is 15 residues long. This CDR3 reads CASSQDLGGTGELFF. CDR3 nucleotides: TGCGCCAGCAGCCAAGATCTCGGGGGCACCGGGGAGCTGTTTTTT.

This clone was detected a few times. CDR3 residues: CASSYSDGYTF. CDR3 in DNA: TGTGCCAGCAGTTACTCAGATGGCTACACCTTC. This rearrangement joins TRBV6-6 to TRBJ1-2; no firm D call. The CDR3 is made up of 11 amino acids. Germline V gene sequence: CDR1 MNHNY, CDR2 SVGAGI (reference sequence). Trimming took 0 bases from V and 6 from J, leaving 2 bases between them.

The chain carries TRBV5-4 and TRBJ2-5; D could derive from TRBD1 or TRBD2 (5 bases each). Per the germline V gene, CDR1 is SGHNT and CDR2 is YYREEE (reference sequence). V was trimmed by 4 bases and J by 4 bases, leaving 14 bases between them. CDR3 length equals 14 residues. The CDR3 reads CASSRGLDRETQYF. The CDR3 coding sequence is TGTGCCAGCAGCCGGGGCCTTGACAGAGAGACCCAGTACTTC.

The V gene is TRBV11-2, the J gene TRBJ1-5; D is unresolved. V was trimmed by 0 bases and J by 3 bases, leaving 9 bases between them. The CDR3 totals 15 residues. In germline, CDR1 is SGHAT, CDR2 FQNNGV. CDR3 bases: TGTGCCAGCAGCTTAGATGGGTTAGACAATCAGCCCCAGCATTTT. The encoded protein is CASSLDGLDNQPQHF.

The genes are TRBV28 and TRBJ2-7, with 14 bases fitting TRBD2. CDR3 size: 15 residues. J was trimmed by 4 bases and V by 6 bases; bases with no gene match: 5. Germline CDR1 and CDR2: MDHEN and SYDVKM. CDR3 nucleotides: TGTGCCAGCAGCCGACTAGCGGGAGGGCTATACGAGCAGTACTTC. This gives the protein CASSRLAGGLYEQYF. Complete variable domain (other parts from reference TRBV28 and TRBJ2-7): DVKVTQSSRYLVKRTGEKVFLECVQDMDHENMFWYRQDPGLGLRLIYFSYDVKMKEKGDIPEGYSVSREKKERFSLILESASTNQTSMYLCASSRLAGGLYEQYFGPGTRLTVT.

The chain uses TRBV11-2 and TRBJ2-7; 7 nucleotides line up with TRBD1. The CDR3 length is 13 residues. Germline CDR1 SGHAT, CDR2 FQNNGV. Trimming removed 5 bases from V and 5 bases from J; junction bases left unmatched: 6. CDR3 protein: CASSTRQGNEQYF. CDR3 DNA sequence: TGTGCCAGCAGCACGAGACAGGGAAACGAGCAGTACTTC.

This rearrangement joins TRBV7-2 to TRBJ1-5; 9 positions match TRBD1. The CDR3 consists of 15 residues. The germline V gene has CDR1 SGHTA and CDR2 FQGNSA. V dropped 2 bases and J dropped 4; count of bases not matched to a gene: 3. CDR3 protein: CASSLWTGVNQPQHF. The CDR3 nucleotides are TGTGCCAGCAGCTTATGGACAGGGGTAAATCAGCCCCAGCATTTT.

The CDR3 reads CASFPGQILSYEQYF. DNA for the CDR3: TGTGCCAGCTTCCCGGGACAGATTCTCTCCTACGAGCAGTACTTC. The chain links TRBV28 to TRBJ2-7, with 7 bases lining up with TRBD1. Trimming removed 8 bases from V and 0 bases from J; junction bases left unmatched: 10. Germline V CDR1 and CDR2: MDHEN, SYDVKM. The length of the CDR3 is 15 residues.

This clone was detected only a few times. V usage is TRBV5-4 and J usage is TRBJ1-2; D is unresolved. V dropped 4 bases and J dropped 1 base, with 11 bases sitting between them. Germline V gene lookup returns CDR1 SGHNT and CDR2 YYREEE (reference sequence). The CDR3 has 14 amino acids. The CDR3 spells CASSDRGSNYGYTF. The DNA for the CDR3 is TGTGCCAGCAGCGACCGAGGGAGTAACTATGGCTACACCTTC.

This chain uses TRBV6-5 with TRBJ1-6; 7 nucleotides align to TRBD1. The CDR3 runs 13 residues. CDR1 MNHEY and CDR2 SVGAGI come from the germline V gene. Trimming took 10 bases from V and 7 from J; bases not matched to a gene: 7. The CDR3, as DNA: TGTGCCATCAGCACAGGGGAAAATTCACCCCTCCACTTT. Translating it yields CAISTGENSPLHF.

V gene TRBV14 combines with J gene TRBJ2-2; D is undetermined. The germline CDR1 and CDR2 sequences are SGHDN and FVKESK. Trimming shortened V by 0 bases and J by 7 bases, and 6 bases separated the two germline ends. CDR3 length equals 13 residues. The CDR3 loop reads CASSQDLGGELFF. DNA of the CDR3: TGTGCCAGCAGCCAAGATCTGGGCGGGGAGCTGTTTTTT. The whole variable domain, filled in from reference TRBV14 and TRBJ2-2, reads EAGVTQFPSHSVIEKGQTVTLRCDPISGHDNLYWYRRVMGKEIKFLLHFVKESKQDESGMPNNRFLAERTGGTYSTLKVQPAELEDSGVYFCASSQDLGGELFFGEGSRLTVL.

This clone was counted between two and nine times. Mismatch with germline at one junction end may stem from a read error. V usage is TRBV2 and J usage is TRBJ1-5; D is possibly TRBD1 (5 bases). Germline V gene data show CDR1 as SNHLY and CDR2 as FYNNEI. The CDR3 runs 16 residues. Here the CDR3 DNA reads TGTGCCAGCACTGAATGGGGGTTTGGGAGCAATCAGCCCCAGCATTTT. Translating it yields CASTEWGFGSNQPQHF.

The chain couples TRBV9 to TRBJ2-2; D is uncertain. V was cut by 2 bases and J by 0 bases, with 5 bases left in between. Germline V gene lookup returns CDR1 SGDLS and CDR2 YYNGEE. The CDR3 is 14 amino acids. As DNA, the CDR3 is TGTGCCAGCAGCGTTTTGTCGAACACCGGGGAGCTGTTTTTT. Amino acids: CASSVLSNTGELFF. Using reference TRBV9 and TRBJ2-2 for the parts outside the CDR3, the full variable domain is DSGVTQTPKHLITATGQRVTLRCSPRSGDLSVYWYQQSLDQGLQFLIQYYNGEERAKGNILERFSAQQFPDLHSELNLSSLELGDSALYFCASSVLSNTGELFFGEGSRLTVL.

The V and J genes are TRBV6-5 and TRBJ1-2, with D tentatively TRBD1 (6 bases). This CDR3 has 15 amino acids. The V end lost 0 bases, the J end lost 3 bases, and 11 bases lay between the germline ends. Germline assignment: CDR1 MNHEY and CDR2 SVGAGI. DNA of the CDR3: TGTGCCAGCAGTTACTCGCACCAGGGGCACTATGGCTACACCTTC. Its translation is CASSYSHQGHYGYTF.

This clone was picked up a small number of times. The chain employs TRBV11-1 and TRBJ2-7, with a possible D match to TRBD2 (6 bases). CDR1 and CDR2 from the germline V gene are SGHAT and FQDESV (reference sequence). V lost 3 bases to trimming and J lost 0 bases, with 9 bases between them. CDR3 length equals 14 residues. The DNA for the CDR3 is TGTGCCAGCAGCTTCGGGCGGGGCTCCTACGAGCAGTACTTC. Protein sequence: CASSFGRGSYEQYF.

V usage is TRBV27 and J usage is TRBJ2-7; 8 bases match TRBD2. V dropped 4 bases and J dropped 12; count of bases not matched to a gene: 26. Per germline, CDR1 MNHEY and CDR2 SMNVEV (reference sequence). This CDR3 comprises 18 residues. The chain's CDR3 is CASSCLGPAVGAGRGGYF. For the CDR3, the DNA is TGTGCCAGCAGTTGTTTAGGCCCCGCGGTGGGAGCCGGTCGGGGGGGGTACTTC.